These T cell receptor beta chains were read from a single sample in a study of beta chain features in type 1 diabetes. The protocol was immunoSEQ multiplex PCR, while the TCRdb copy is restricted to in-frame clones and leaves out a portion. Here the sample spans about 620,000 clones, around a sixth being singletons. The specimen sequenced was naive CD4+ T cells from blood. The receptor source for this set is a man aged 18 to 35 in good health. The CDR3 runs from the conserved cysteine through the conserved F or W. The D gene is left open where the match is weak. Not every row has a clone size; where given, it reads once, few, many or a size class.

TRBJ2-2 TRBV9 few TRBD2 TGTGCCAGCAGGCTACAGTCGGGAGGCACCGGGGAGCTGTTTTTT CASRLQSGGTGELFF
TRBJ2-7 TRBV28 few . TGTGCCAGCAGTTTACCGGGCCCAGGATCATACGAGCAGTACTTC CASSLPGPGSYEQYF
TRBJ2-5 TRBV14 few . TGTGCCAGCAGCCAAGATCGGGGAGTTTCCCAGTACTTC CASSQDRGVSQYF
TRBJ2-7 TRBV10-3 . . TGTGCCACCCGAGGGCAGGCGGATTCCTACGAGCAGTACTTC CATRGQADSYEQYF
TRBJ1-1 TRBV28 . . TGTGCCAGCAGTTCTCGGAGGTCGGTCCCTGAAGCTTTCTTT CASSSRRSVPEAFF
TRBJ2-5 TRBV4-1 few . TGCGCCAGCAGCCAACCACAGGGGACCCAGTACTTC CASSQPQGTQYF
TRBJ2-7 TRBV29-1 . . TGCAGCGTTACCGGGCCAACCCACTACGAGCAGTACTTC CSVTGPTHYEQYF
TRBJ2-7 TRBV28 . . TGTGCCAGCAGGGCAGGAAGCTCCTACGAGCAGTACTTC CASRAGSSYEQYF
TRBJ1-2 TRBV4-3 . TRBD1 TGCGCCAGCAGCCAAGATCGGACAGGGAGAGGCGTTGGCTACACCTTC CASSQDRTGRGVGYTF
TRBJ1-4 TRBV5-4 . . TGTGCCAGCAGCTTAGGACAGCTCGATGAAAAACTGTTTTTT CASSLGQLDEKLFF
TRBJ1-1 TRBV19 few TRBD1 TGTGCCAGTAGTAGGGACAGGGGGCGGAACACTGAAGCTTTCTTT CASSRDRGRNTEAFF
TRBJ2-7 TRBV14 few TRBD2 TGTGCCAGCAGCCAAGAGGGACTAGCGTTCCGTTCCTACGAGCAGTACTTC CASSQEGLAFRSYEQYF
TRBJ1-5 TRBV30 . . TGTGCCTGGAGAATGGGGTATGGTCAGCCCCAGCATTTT CAWRMGYGQPQHF
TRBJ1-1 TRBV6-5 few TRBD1 TGTGCCAGCAGTAGGACAGGGGGCGAGGCTGAAGCTTTCTTT CASSRTGGEAEAFF
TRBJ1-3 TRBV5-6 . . TGTGCCAGCAGTTCCGGCGGGGGCTTCCTTGGAAACACCATATATTTT CASSSGGGFLGNTIYF
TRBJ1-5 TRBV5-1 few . TGCGCCAGCAGCGGGAGCGGGGGCGATCAGCCCCAGCATTTT CASSGSGGDQPQHF
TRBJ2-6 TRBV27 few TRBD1 TGTGCCAGCAGTCCCCTTCGGACAGGGGTTGTTATGGGGGCCAACGTCCTGACTTTC CASSPLRTGVVMGANVLTF
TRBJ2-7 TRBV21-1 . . TGTGCCAGCAGCAAAGCCCCGACAGGGTTCGGATTAGGATACGAGCAGTACTTC CASSKAPTGFGLGYEQYF
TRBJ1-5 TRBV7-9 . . TGTGCCAGCAGCTTAGCGGGGGTGAGGGATCAGCCCCAGCATTTT CASSLAGVRDQPQHF
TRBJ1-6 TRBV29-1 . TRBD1 TGCAGCGTTGAAGGACAGGGGCCTAATTCACCCCTCCACTTT CSVEGQGPNSPLHF
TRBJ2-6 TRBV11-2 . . TGTGCCAGCAGAGAGACCTTGGCAGGGATCAGCTCTGGGGCCAACGTCCTGACTTTC CASRETLAGISSGANVLTF
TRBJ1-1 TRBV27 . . TGTGCCAGCAGTCCCGGACCGGTAGTGAACACTGAAGCTTTCTTT CASSPGPVVNTEAFF
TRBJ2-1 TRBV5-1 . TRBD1 TGCGCCAGCAGTAGGGACAGGTCGTACAATGAGCAGTTCTTC CASSRDRSYNEQFF
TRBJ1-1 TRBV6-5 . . TGTGCCAGCAGTGGCCTCACTGAAGCTTTCTTT CASSGLTEAFF
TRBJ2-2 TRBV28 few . TGTGCCAGCAGGGTGGGGACCGGGGAGCTGTTTTTT CASRVGTGELFF
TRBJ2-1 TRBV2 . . TGTGCCAGCAGTGATCAGGGAACCTACAATGAGCAGTTCTTC CASSDQGTYNEQFF
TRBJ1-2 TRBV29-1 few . TGCAGCGCGGGACACGGTAACTATGGCTACACCTTC CSAGHGNYGYTF